A selection of T cell receptor beta chains follows, all from one sample in a study of T cell repertoires in cytomegalovirus infection. Their recognized antigens are unknown. TCRdb independently ran MiXCR on the reads; one entry per CDR3 protein. The data contain fewer than 1,000,000 distinct CDR3 sequences, 30% to 40% of them singletons. The sequenced sample was cultured CD8+ T cells from PBMCs, obtained from culture after CMV antigen stimulation. The source of these receptors is a human donor in good health (CMV status not recorded). Some clones in this sample may be carry-over from other donors' samples. Both conserved end residues are part of each CDR3. A D gene is named only where the DNA matches it firmly. The size entry is marked missing in some rows and otherwise reads once, few, many or a size class.

v_gene	d_gene	abundance	j_gene	CDR3aa	CDR3nt
TRBV25-1	.	many	TRBJ2-7	CASIGLFPTEQYF	TGTGCCAGCATAGGCCTCTTCCCTACCGAGCAGTACTTC
TRBV7-6	.	.	TRBJ2-7	CASSLAGGNFYEQYF	TGTGCCAGCAGCCTTGCTGGCGGTAACTTCTACGAGCAGTACTTC
TRBV4-1	.	.	TRBJ2-1	CASSQSEGGAMVEQFF	TGCGCCAGCAGCCAAAGTGAAGGGGGGGCCATGGTTGAGCAGTTCTTC
TRBV4-2	TRBD1	.	TRBJ1-2	CASTRGPEFATGEYGYTF	TGTGCCAGCACCAGAGGCCCCGAATTCGCTACAGGGGAATATGGCTACACCTTC
TRBV29-1	TRBD1	few	TRBJ1-1	CSVGGQGSEAFF	TGCAGCGTTGGGGGACAGGGATCCGAAGCTTTCTTT
TRBV4-1	TRBD2	.	TRBJ2-3	CASSDSGRLSRITDTQYF	TGCGCCAGCAGTGATAGCGGGCGTCTCAGCAGGATCACAGATACGCAGTATTTT
TRBV7-6	.	many	TRBJ2-7	CASSLERARTYEQYF	TGTGCCAGCAGCTTAGAACGGGCCCGGACCTACGAGCAGTACTTC
TRBV7-9	TRBD1	many	TRBJ1-1	CASSLGYRGANTEAFF	TGTGCCAGCAGCTTAGGCTACAGGGGAGCGAACACTGAAGCTTTCTTT
TRBV5-4	.	once	TRBJ1-1	CATSGVGNTEAFF	TGTGCCACCTCGGGGGTGGGGAACACTGAAGCTTTCTTT
TRBV7-9	.	.	TRBJ1-1	CASSFEQRTRGVAEAFF	TGTGCCAGCAGCTTCGAACAGAGAACAAGGGGGGTTGCTGAAGCTTTCTTT
TRBV7-9	.	.	TRBJ1-1	CASSYDSREAFF	TGTGCCAGCAGCTATGACAGTAGGGAAGCTTTCTTT
TRBV7-9	TRBD1	.	TRBJ2-7	CASSQQGFGYEQYF	TGTGCCAGCAGCCAACAGGGGTTCGGCTACGAGCAGTACTTC
TRBV27	.	few	TRBJ2-1	CASSLSYNSRAYNEQFF	TGTGCCAGCAGTTTATCGTATAACAGCCGAGCCTACAATGAGCAGTTCTTC
TRBV12-3/TRBV12-4	TRBD2	few	TRBJ2-1	CASSPFWGGHNEQFF	TGTGCCAGCAGTCCCTTTTGGGGGGGTCACAATGAGCAGTTCTTC
TRBV6-2/TRBV6-3	TRBD1	.	TRBJ1-1	CASRGDRGFLNTEAFF	TGTGCCAGCAGGGGCGACAGGGGGTTTTTGAACACTGAAGCTTTCTTT
TRBV7-9	TRBD2	few	TRBJ2-7	CASREGSSYEQYF	TGTGCCAGCCGGGAGGGGAGCTCCTACGAGCAGTACTTC
TRBV12-3/TRBV12-4	.	.	TRBJ2-3	CASSLAGLRAGKGFADTQYF	TGTGCCAGCAGTTTAGCAGGCCTGCGGGCCGGGAAAGGTTTCGCAGATACGCAGTATTTT
TRBV12-5	TRBD1	.	TRBJ1-1	CASGLVAAGGENTEAFF	TGTGCTAGTGGTTTGGTCGCGGCAGGGGGCGAGAACACTGAAGCTTTCTTT
TRBV12-3/TRBV12-4	.	.	TRBJ1-2	CASRPLQGLLNYGYTF	TGTGCCAGCAGACCCCTACAGGGCTTGCTAAACTATGGCTACACCTTC
TRBV6-5	.	.	TRBJ1-2	CASSYSSGRGNYGYTF	TGTGCCAGCAGTTACAGTTCAGGGAGAGGGAACTATGGCTACACCTTC
TRBV4-1	.	.	TRBJ2-7	CASSRSGTVLNYEQYF	TGCGCCAGCAGCCGTAGCGGGACAGTTCTTAACTACGAGCAGTACTTC
TRBV5-4	.	.	TRBJ2-4	CASSLERQVKNIQYF	TGTGCCAGCAGCTTGGAACGCCAGGTTAAAAACATTCAGTACTTC
TRBV5-1	.	.	TRBJ1-1	CASSPVQVNTEAFF	TGCGCCAGCAGCCCCGTCCAGGTGAACACTGAAGCTTTCTTT
TRBV6-6	.	few	TRBJ1-1	CASSFRVNRLGNTEAFF	TGTGCCAGCAGTTTCAGGGTAAATCGCCTGGGGAACACTGAAGCTTTCTTT
TRBV20-1	TRBD1	.	TRBJ1-2	CSAWTGGFYGYTF	TGCAGTGCATGGACAGGGGGCTTCTATGGCTACACCTTC
TRBV12-5	.	few	TRBJ2-5	CASLRGWQETQYF	TGTGCTAGTCTCAGGGGCTGGCAAGAGACCCAGTACTTC
TRBV29-1	.	few	TRBJ2-4	CSVLSVAKNIQYF	TGCAGCGTGTTAAGCGTAGCCAAAAACATTCAGTACTTC
TRBV15	TRBD1	.	TRBJ1-5	CATSLDRGGQPQHF	TGTGCCACCAGCCTCGACAGGGGCGGACAGCCCCAGCATTTT
TRBV20-1	.	.	TRBJ2-2	CSARDLSRGSTGELFF	TGCAGTGCTAGAGATTTATCGCGGGGCAGCACCGGGGAGCTGTTTTTT
TRBV7-6	.	many	TRBJ1-2	CASSLGQTQPYGYTF	TGTGCCAGCAGCTTAGGGCAGACTCAACCTTATGGCTACACCTTC
TRBV27	.	few	TRBJ1-2	CASSLSDREFYGYTF	TGTGCCAGCAGTTTATCAGACCGAGAGTTCTATGGCTACACCTTC
TRBV4-3	TRBD1	.	TRBJ1-2	CASSQAGQVYGYTF	TGCGCCAGCAGCCAAGCCGGACAGGTCTATGGCTACACCTTC
TRBV27	.	.	TRBJ2-5	CASSPRDALGETQYF	TGTGCCAGCAGTCCCCGGGACGCTTTGGGGGAGACCCAGTACTTC
TRBV3-1	.	few	TRBJ2-1	CASSHPQGGYNEQFF	TGTGCCAGCAGCCACCCCCAGGGCGGGTACAATGAGCAGTTCTTC
TRBV4-2	.	.	TRBJ1-1	CASSPQFLMNTEAFF	TGTGCCAGCAGCCCCCAATTCCTCATGAACACTGAAGCTTTCTTT
TRBV5-4	.	.	TRBJ1-1	CASSLGLLGEAFF	TGTGCCAGCAGCTTGGGATTGTTGGGTGAAGCTTTCTTT
TRBV10-3	TRBD1	.	TRBJ2-6	CAISEFARGPTYDSGANVLTF	TGTGCCATCAGTGAGTTTGCCAGGGGGCCGACTTACGACTCTGGGGCCAACGTCCTGACTTTC
TRBV6-6	.	.	TRBJ1-1	CASIVRDTEAFF	TGTGCCAGCATAGTACGGGACACTGAAGCTTTCTTT
TRBV9	TRBD1	.	TRBJ1-4	CASSGRQGNEKLFF	TGTGCCAGCAGCGGGAGACAGGGTAATGAAAAACTGTTTTTT
TRBV7-2	.	.	TRBJ2-1	CASSPPDLQFTNEQFF	TGTGCCAGCAGCCCCCCGGACCTACAGTTCACCAATGAGCAGTTCTTC
TRBV27	.	few	TRBJ2-5	CASRSAGSQETQYF	TGTGCCAGCAGATCAGCAGGGTCCCAAGAGACCCAGTACTTC
TRBV7-9	TRBD1	few	TRBJ1-1	CASNIRQGSNPEAFF	TGTGCCAGCAACATTCGACAGGGGTCGAACCCTGAAGCTTTCTTT
TRBV12-5	.	.	TRBJ1-4	CASGLGSEKLFF	TGTGCTAGTGGTTTAGGTAGTGAAAAACTGTTTTTT
TRBV27	.	.	TRBJ2-3	CASRPDPNTDTQYF	TGTGCCAGCAGACCGGATCCTAACACAGATACGCAGTATTTT
TRBV7-8	TRBD1	many	TRBJ2-1	CASSSYRGVSYNEQFF	TGTGCCAGCAGCTCGTACAGGGGAGTCTCCTACAATGAGCAGTTCTTC
TRBV6-6	TRBD1	.	TRBJ2-7	CASSYSSPGQISYEQYF	TGTGCCAGCAGTTACTCTAGCCCGGGACAGATTTCCTACGAGCAGTACTTC
TRBV7-2	TRBD2	.	TRBJ2-1	CASSLLAGGPGEQSF	TGTGCCAGCAGCCTTTTAGCGGGGGGGCCGGGTGAGCAGTCCTTC